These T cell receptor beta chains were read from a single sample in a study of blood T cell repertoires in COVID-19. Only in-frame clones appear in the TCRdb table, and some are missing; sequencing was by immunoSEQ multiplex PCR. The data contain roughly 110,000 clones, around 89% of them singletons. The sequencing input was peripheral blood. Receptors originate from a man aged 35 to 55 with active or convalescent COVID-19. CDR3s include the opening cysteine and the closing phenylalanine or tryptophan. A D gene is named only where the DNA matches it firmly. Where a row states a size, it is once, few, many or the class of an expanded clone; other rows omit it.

cdr3_aa: CASSSGALNEQFF
cdr3_nt: TGTGCCAGTAGTAGCGGGGCCCTCAATGAGCAGTTCTTC
j_call: TRBJ2-1
clone_size: NA
d_call: NA
v_call: TRBV19

cdr3_aa: CASSSATLAGAYEQYF
cdr3_nt: TGTGCCAGCAGCTCTGCGACCCTAGCGGGGGCCTACGAGCAGTACTTC
j_call: TRBJ2-7
clone_size: NA
d_call: NA
v_call: TRBV12-1

cdr3_aa: CASSGPLRAGELFF
cdr3_nt: TGTGCCAGCAGTGGCCCTTTGAGGGCCGGGGAGCTGTTTTTT
j_call: TRBJ2-2
clone_size: NA
d_call: NA
v_call: TRBV14

cdr3_aa: CASSSEGVGETQYF
cdr3_nt: TGTGCCAGCAGTTCCGAAGGGGTTGGAGAGACCCAGTACTTC
j_call: TRBJ2-5
clone_size: once
d_call: NA
v_call: TRBV6-5

cdr3_aa: CASSPFGTVVQETQYF
cdr3_nt: TGTGCCAGCTCACCTTTCGGGACAGTGGTTCAAGAGACCCAGTACTTC
j_call: TRBJ2-5
clone_size: NA
d_call: TRBD1
v_call: TRBV18

cdr3_aa: CSVQRLTYEQYF
cdr3_nt: TGCAGCGTTCAGAGACTGACCTACGAGCAGTACTTC
j_call: TRBJ2-7
clone_size: NA
d_call: NA
v_call: TRBV29-1

cdr3_aa: CASSTTNPGEGSTDTQYF
cdr3_nt: TGTGCCAGCAGTACTACCAATCCAGGGGAAGGGAGCACAGATACGCAGTATTTT
j_call: TRBJ2-3
clone_size: NA
d_call: NA
v_call: TRBV28

cdr3_aa: CASSLQGGPSYEQYF
cdr3_nt: TGTGCCAGCAGCCTGCAGGGAGGTCCCTCCTACGAGCAGTACTTC
j_call: TRBJ2-7
clone_size: NA
d_call: NA
v_call: TRBV6-4

cdr3_aa: CASSLSGIGRNTIYF
cdr3_nt: TGTGCCAGCAGTTTATCCGGGATCGGAAGAAACACCATATATTTT
j_call: TRBJ1-3
clone_size: NA
d_call: NA
v_call: TRBV27

cdr3_aa: CASTGGGPGNGYTF
cdr3_nt: TGTGCCAGCACGGGTGGAGGGCCAGGGAATGGCTACACCTTC
j_call: TRBJ1-2
clone_size: NA
d_call: NA
v_call: TRBV27

cdr3_aa: CASSYLRDREGYTF
cdr3_nt: TGTGCCAGCAGTTACCTCCGGGACAGGGAAGGCTACACCTTC
j_call: TRBJ1-2
clone_size: few
d_call: TRBD1
v_call: TRBV6-6